These T cell receptor beta chains were read from a single sample in a study of spatial heterogeneity in lung cancer. TCRdb independently ran MiXCR on the 5' RACE reads; one entry per CDR3 protein. The profile shows tens of thousands of distinct CDR3 sequences, about an eighth of them singletons. The specimen comprised PBMCs, sampled at surgery. All receptors derive from a male donor with early-stage non-small cell lung cancer. Each CDR3 is given with its conserved first and last residue.

j_call: TRBJ1-6; v_call: TRBV7-3; cdr3_aa: CASSSGRDSPLHF
j_call: TRBJ2-7; v_call: TRBV6-2/TRBV6-3; cdr3_aa: CASSYPVRATNYEQYF
j_call: TRBJ2-2; v_call: TRBV7-9; cdr3_aa: CASSGMGTGELFF
j_call: TRBJ1-1; v_call: TRBV18; cdr3_aa: CASSGGTTEAFF
j_call: TRBJ1-1; v_call: TRBV6-5; cdr3_aa: CASSYSARNTEAFF
j_call: TRBJ2-5; v_call: TRBV28; cdr3_aa: CASSSTYPTVQETQYF
j_call: TRBJ1-2; v_call: TRBV20-1; cdr3_aa: CSARDTRTGDSGYTF
j_call: TRBJ2-1; v_call: TRBV5-6; cdr3_aa: CASRPGLSPRKDEQFF
j_call: TRBJ1-2; v_call: TRBV19; cdr3_aa: CASSPSPPNYGYTF
j_call: TRBJ2-1; v_call: TRBV20-1; cdr3_aa: CSARGSTSGSHEQFF
j_call: TRBJ1-1; v_call: TRBV7-2; cdr3_aa: CASSGLRNTEAFF
j_call: TRBJ1-2; v_call: TRBV25-1; cdr3_aa: CASSEQGNYGYTF
j_call: TRBJ2-5; v_call: TRBV14; cdr3_aa: CASSHWTSGRQETQYF
j_call: TRBJ2-5; v_call: TRBV20-1; cdr3_aa: CSARTSGKETQYF
j_call: TRBJ2-2; v_call: TRBV7-9; cdr3_aa: CASSLSPGPISRSELFF
j_call: TRBJ2-3; v_call: TRBV3-1; cdr3_aa: CASSWAGGIVDTQYF
j_call: TRBJ2-1; v_call: TRBV7-2; cdr3_aa: CASSSAWTSGNEQFF
j_call: TRBJ2-7; v_call: TRBV5-1; cdr3_aa: CASSLAGGTYEQYF
j_call: TRBJ2-1; v_call: TRBV19; cdr3_aa: CASSIKPPGKVQRSSYNEQFF
j_call: TRBJ2-7; v_call: TRBV7-9; cdr3_aa: CASSPIRQGGAYEQYF
j_call: TRBJ2-3; v_call: TRBV27; cdr3_aa: CASSLSGGTDTQYF
j_call: TRBJ2-5; v_call: TRBV30; cdr3_aa: CAWRTGTAKETQYF
j_call: TRBJ2-1; v_call: TRBV10-3; cdr3_aa: CAISELAGGPNEQFF
j_call: TRBJ2-1; v_call: TRBV29-1; cdr3_aa: CSVEVDETGGLYQFF
j_call: TRBJ1-5; v_call: TRBV29-1; cdr3_aa: CSVTPDRGRQPQHF
j_call: TRBJ2-5; v_call: TRBV23-1; cdr3_aa: CASSQSLGAAYQETQYF
j_call: TRBJ2-7; v_call: TRBV6-5; cdr3_aa: CASSYLRSPPIGEQYF
j_call: TRBJ2-7; v_call: TRBV29-1; cdr3_aa: CSVGPSGPYEQYF
j_call: TRBJ1-1; v_call: TRBV5-1; cdr3_aa: CASSLFAGGDTEAFF
j_call: TRBJ2-7; v_call: TRBV29-1; cdr3_aa: CSVEVDGEQYF
j_call: TRBJ1-1; v_call: TRBV6-2/TRBV6-3; cdr3_aa: CASSYPALEAFF
j_call: TRBJ1-1; v_call: TRBV19; cdr3_aa: CASSSYRALSTEAFF
j_call: TRBJ2-7; v_call: TRBV5-6; cdr3_aa: CASRSPGGKDEQYF
j_call: TRBJ2-5; v_call: TRBV7-6; cdr3_aa: CASSLTHQETQYF
j_call: TRBJ2-7; v_call: TRBV6-6; cdr3_aa: CASSYSEAGGAYEQYF
j_call: TRBJ2-7; v_call: TRBV10-3; cdr3_aa: CAISNKQARKAYEQYF
j_call: TRBJ2-7; v_call: TRBV7-2; cdr3_aa: CASSLGSRFEQYF
j_call: TRBJ2-1; v_call: TRBV27; cdr3_aa: CASTQQGAAYNEQFF
j_call: TRBJ2-3; v_call: TRBV20-1; cdr3_aa: CSGEFGTDTQYF
j_call: TRBJ2-7; v_call: TRBV3-1; cdr3_aa: CASSQERGARSGEQYF
j_call: TRBJ2-3; v_call: TRBV4-3; cdr3_aa: CASSHGLAGAADTQYF
j_call: TRBJ2-5; v_call: TRBV20-1; cdr3_aa: CSAFTSGRAETQYF
j_call: TRBJ1-1; v_call: TRBV29-1; cdr3_aa: CSVDHTEAFF
j_call: TRBJ1-5; v_call: TRBV5-1; cdr3_aa: CASSFDGVSNQPQHF
j_call: TRBJ1-1; v_call: TRBV12-3/TRBV12-4; cdr3_aa: CASSQRDSTEAFF
j_call: TRBJ1-5; v_call: TRBV2; cdr3_aa: CASSEVSSNQPQHF
j_call: TRBJ2-5; v_call: TRBV14; cdr3_aa: CASSPTERRETQYF
j_call: TRBJ2-1; v_call: TRBV6-2/TRBV6-3; cdr3_aa: CAGTGGRPRKFF
j_call: TRBJ2-1; v_call: TRBV4-2; cdr3_aa: CASSQVEEVYNEQFF
j_call: TRBJ2-3; v_call: TRBV10-3; cdr3_aa: CATTAGGSTDTQYF
j_call: TRBJ2-5; v_call: TRBV6-6; cdr3_aa: CASSYDSREGETQYF
j_call: TRBJ2-7; v_call: TRBV6-5; cdr3_aa: CASSYRPTSGSIYEQYF
j_call: TRBJ1-1; v_call: TRBV12-3/TRBV12-4; cdr3_aa: CASSFPQDTEAFF
j_call: TRBJ1-1; v_call: TRBV25-1; cdr3_aa: CASRAGVTEAFF
j_call: TRBJ2-2; v_call: TRBV15; cdr3_aa: CATSRDARRGNTGELFF